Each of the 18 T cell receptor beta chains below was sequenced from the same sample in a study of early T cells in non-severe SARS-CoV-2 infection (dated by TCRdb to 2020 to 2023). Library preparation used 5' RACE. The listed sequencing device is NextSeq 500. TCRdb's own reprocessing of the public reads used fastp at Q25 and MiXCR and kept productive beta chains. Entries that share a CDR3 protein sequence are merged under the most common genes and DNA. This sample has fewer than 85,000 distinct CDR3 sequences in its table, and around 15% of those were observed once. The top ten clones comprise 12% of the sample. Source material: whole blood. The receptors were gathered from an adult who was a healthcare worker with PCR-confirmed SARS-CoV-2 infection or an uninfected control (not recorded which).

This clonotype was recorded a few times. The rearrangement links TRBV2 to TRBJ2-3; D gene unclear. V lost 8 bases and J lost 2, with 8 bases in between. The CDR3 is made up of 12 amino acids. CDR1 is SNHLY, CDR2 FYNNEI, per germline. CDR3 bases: TGTGCCAGCGTCCCAGCCACAGATACGCAGTATTTT. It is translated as CASVPATDTQYF.

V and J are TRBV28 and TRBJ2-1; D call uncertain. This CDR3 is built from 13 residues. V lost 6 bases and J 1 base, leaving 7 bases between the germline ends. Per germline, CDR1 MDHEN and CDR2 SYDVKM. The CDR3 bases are TGTGCCAGCAGATTGCCTTCCTACAATGAGCAGTTCTTC. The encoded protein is CASRLPSYNEQFF.

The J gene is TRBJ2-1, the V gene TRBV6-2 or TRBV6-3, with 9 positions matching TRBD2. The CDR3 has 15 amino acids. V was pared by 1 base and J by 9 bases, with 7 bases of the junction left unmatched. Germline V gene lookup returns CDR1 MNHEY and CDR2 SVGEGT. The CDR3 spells CASSYYRGSGGEQFF. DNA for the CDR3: TGTGCCAGCAGTTACTACCGAGGTAGCGGGGGTGAGCAGTTCTTC.

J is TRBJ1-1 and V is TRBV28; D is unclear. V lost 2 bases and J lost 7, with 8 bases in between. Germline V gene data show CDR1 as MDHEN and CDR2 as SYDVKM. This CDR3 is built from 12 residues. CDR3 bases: TGTGCCAGCAGTTTAAGGCCAGATGAAGCTTTCTTT. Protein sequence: CASSLRPDEAFF. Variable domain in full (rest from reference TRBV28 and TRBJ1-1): DVKVTQSSRYLVKRTGEKVFLECVQDMDHENMFWYRQDPGLGLRLIYFSYDVKMKEKGDIPEGYSVSREKKERFSLILESASTNQTSMYLCASSLRPDEAFFGQGTRLTVV.

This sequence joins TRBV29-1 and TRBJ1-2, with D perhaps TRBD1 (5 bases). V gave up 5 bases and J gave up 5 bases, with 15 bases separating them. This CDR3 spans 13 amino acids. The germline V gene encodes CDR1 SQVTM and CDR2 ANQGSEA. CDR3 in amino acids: CSVSGGGNYGYTF. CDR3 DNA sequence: TGCAGCGTTTCGGGGGGTGGCAATTATGGCTACACCTTC.

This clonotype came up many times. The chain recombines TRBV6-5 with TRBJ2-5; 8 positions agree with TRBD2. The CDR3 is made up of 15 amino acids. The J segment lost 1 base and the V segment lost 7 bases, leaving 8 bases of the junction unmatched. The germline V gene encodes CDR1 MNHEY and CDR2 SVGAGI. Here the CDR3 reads CASKYGGAFQETQYF. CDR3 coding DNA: TGTGCCAGCAAATACGGGGGGGCGTTCCAAGAGACCCAGTACTTC.

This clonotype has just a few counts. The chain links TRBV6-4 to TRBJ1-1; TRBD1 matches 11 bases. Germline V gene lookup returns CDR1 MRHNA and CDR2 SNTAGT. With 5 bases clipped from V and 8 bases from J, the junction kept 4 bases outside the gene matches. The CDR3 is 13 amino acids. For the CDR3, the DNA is TGTGCCAGCAGTACCAGGACAGGGGGCGAAGCTTTCTTT. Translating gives CASSTRTGGEAFF.

Here the CDR3 reads CASSHWTQNQPQHF. CDR3 nucleotides: TGTGCCAGCAGCCACTGGACACAAAATCAGCCCCAGCATTTT. The V gene is TRBV4-2, the J gene TRBJ1-5; TRBD1 is a possible D gene (5 bases). V lost 3 bases and J lost 4, with 10 bases in between. Germline lookup yields CDR1 LGHNA and CDR2 YNFKEQ. This CDR3 is 14 amino acids long.

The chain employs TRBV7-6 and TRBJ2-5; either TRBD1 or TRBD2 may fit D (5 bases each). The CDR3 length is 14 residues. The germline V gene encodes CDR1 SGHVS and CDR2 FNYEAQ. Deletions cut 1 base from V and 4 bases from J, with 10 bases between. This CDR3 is CASSLEAGRETQYF. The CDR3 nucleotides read TGTGCCAGCAGCTTAGAGGCAGGGAGAGAGACCCAGTACTTC.

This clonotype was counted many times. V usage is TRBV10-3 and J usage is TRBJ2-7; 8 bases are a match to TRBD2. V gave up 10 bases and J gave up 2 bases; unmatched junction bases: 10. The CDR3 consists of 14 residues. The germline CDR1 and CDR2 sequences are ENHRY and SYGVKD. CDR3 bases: TGTGCCACCCTAGCGGGTAAAGGGACCTACGAGCAGTACTTC. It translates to CATLAGKGTYEQYF.

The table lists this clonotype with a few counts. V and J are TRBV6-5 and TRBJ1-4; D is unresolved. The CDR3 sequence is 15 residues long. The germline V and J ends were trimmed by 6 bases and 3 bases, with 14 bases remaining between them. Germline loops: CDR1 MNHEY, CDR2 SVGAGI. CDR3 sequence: CASRGIGLSNEKLFF. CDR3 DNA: TGTGCCAGCAGGGGAATAGGATTGTCTAATGAAAAACTGTTTTTT.

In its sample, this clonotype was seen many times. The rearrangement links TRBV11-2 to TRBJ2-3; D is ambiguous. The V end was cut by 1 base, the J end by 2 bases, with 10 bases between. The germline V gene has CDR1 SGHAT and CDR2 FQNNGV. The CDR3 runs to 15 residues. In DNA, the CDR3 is TGTGCCAGCAGCTTAGTGCTCGGCATCACAGATACGCAGTATTTT. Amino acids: CASSLVLGITDTQYF.

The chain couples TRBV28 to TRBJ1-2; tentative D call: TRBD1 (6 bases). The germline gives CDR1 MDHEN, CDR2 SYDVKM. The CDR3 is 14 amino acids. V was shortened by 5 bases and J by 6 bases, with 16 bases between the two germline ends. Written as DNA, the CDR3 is TGTGCCAGCAGTCCCCCCACAGGGATGGATGGCTACACCTTC. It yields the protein CASSPPTGMDGYTF.

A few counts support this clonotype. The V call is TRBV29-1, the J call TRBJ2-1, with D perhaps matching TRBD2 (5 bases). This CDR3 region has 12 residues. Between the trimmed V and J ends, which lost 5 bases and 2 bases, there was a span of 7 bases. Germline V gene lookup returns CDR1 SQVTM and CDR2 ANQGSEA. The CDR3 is CSVQRTYNEQFF. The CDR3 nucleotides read TGCAGCGTTCAGCGGACCTACAATGAGCAGTTCTTC.

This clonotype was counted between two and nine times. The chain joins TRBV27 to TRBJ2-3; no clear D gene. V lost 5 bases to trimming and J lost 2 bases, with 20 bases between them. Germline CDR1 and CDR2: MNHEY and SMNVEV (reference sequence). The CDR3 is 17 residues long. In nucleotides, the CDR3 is TGTGCCAGCAGTGCATTCGTCTACAGCTCGGACACAGATACGCAGTATTTT. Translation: CASSAFVYSSDTDTQYF.

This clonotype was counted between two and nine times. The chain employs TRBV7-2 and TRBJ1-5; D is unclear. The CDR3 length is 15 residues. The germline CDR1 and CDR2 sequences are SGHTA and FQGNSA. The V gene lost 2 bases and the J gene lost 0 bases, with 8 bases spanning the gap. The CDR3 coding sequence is TGTGCCAGCAGCTTAAGCGTCGGTAGCAATCAGCCCCAGCATTTT. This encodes CASSLSVGSNQPQHF.

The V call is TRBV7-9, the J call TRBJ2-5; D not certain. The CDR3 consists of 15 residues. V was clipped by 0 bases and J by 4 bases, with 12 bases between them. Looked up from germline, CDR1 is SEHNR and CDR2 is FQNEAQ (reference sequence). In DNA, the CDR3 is TGTGCCAGCAGCTTAGCCCAAGGCAGGCTAGAGACCCAGTACTTC. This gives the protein CASSLAQGRLETQYF.

The CDR3 protein is CASSLRGARDEAFF. DNA for the CDR3: TGCGCCAGCAGCCTGCGAGGGGCGCGGGATGAAGCTTTCTTT. The chain has TRBV5-1 and TRBJ1-1, with a possible D match to TRBD1 (5 bases). Germline CDR1 and CDR2: SGHRS and YFSETQ. This CDR3 spans 14 amino acids. V lost 4 bases to trimming and J lost 7 bases, with 17 bases between them.